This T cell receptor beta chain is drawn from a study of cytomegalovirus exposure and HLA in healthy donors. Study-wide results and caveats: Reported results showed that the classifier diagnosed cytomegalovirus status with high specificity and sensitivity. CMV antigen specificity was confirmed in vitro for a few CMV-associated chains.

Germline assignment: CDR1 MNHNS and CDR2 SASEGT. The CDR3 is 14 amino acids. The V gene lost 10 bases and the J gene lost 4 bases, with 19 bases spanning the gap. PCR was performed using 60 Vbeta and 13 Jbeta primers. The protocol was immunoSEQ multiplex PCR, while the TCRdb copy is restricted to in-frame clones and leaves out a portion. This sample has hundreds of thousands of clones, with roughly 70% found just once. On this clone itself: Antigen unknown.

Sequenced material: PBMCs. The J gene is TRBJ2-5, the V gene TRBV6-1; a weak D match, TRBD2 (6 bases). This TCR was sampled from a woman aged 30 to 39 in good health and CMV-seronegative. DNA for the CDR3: TGTGCCACCGGAGGGTATAGCATTTCAGAGACCCAGTACTTC. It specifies CATGGYSISETQYF.